This T cell receptor (beta chain) was obtained from a study of T cells in Graves' hyperthyroidism and ophthalmopathy. Whole-study findings and limits: Ophthalmopathy and stable hyperthyroidism were told apart by a 13 V-J model.

Authors of the study amplified TCR beta CDR3 regions from RNA transcripts. Initially, a first-round RT-PCR of the TCR CDR3 employed the HTBI primer set. From the multiplex PCR reads, TCRdb called clonotypes with MiXCR, one entry per CDR3 protein. The profile shows under 650,000 distinct CDR3 sequences, around 15% of them singletons. This clonotype was observed many times. Its specificity is unknown. The sequencing sample was made of blood. The receptor was isolated from a woman aged 25 to 39 with Graves' hyperthyroidism.

CDR3 residues: CASSGTSNVYNEQFF. DNA for the CDR3: TGTGCCAGCAGTGGGACTAGCAATGTCTACAATGAGCAGTTCTTC. The V gene is TRBV27, the J gene TRBJ2-1, with 9 bases lining up with TRBD2. The CDR3 consists of 15 residues. Germline trimming cut 5 bases from V and 3 bases from J; bases unmatched to any gene: 5. Per the germline V gene, CDR1 is MNHEY and CDR2 is SMNVEV (reference sequence).